The 18 T cell receptor beta chains given below trace back to one sample, sequenced in a study of OX40 agonist ivuxolimab in advanced cancers. The library was prepared using the immunoSEQ multiplex PCR assay. In its TCRdb copy, this immuneACCESS table keeps in-frame sequences only and misses some clones. Where compared with another copy, unresolved V genes explain less than half of these, and the others have no known cause. This sample is represented by 15,000 to 20,000 clones; 80% to 95% of them were singletons. The ten largest clones take up around 6.8% of the sample. The sample was CD4+ or CD8+ T cells sorted from blood, taken in a trial of the OX40 agonist ivuxolimab. These receptors all stem from an adult with an advanced solid tumor such as melanoma, head and neck, liver or kidney cancer.

This chain connects TRBV7-9 to TRBJ2-7; 7 bases align to TRBD1. Germline CDR1 SEHNR, CDR2 FQNEAQ (reference sequence). V gave up 5 bases and J gave up 3 bases; unmatched junction bases: 7. This CDR3 is 14 amino acids long. The CDR3 sequence: CASSQDRLVYEQYF. The CDR3 coding sequence is TGTGCCAGCAGCCAGGACAGGTTGGTCTACGAGCAGTACTTC.

This rearrangement joins TRBV2 to TRBJ2-7; 11 bases align to TRBD2. V trimming: 4 bases; J trimming: 3 bases; junction bases outside the gene matches: 2. Germline CDR1 SNHLY, CDR2 FYNNEI. The CDR3 covers 14 residues. In DNA form, the CDR3 reads TGTGCCAGCAGTGCCCTAGCGGGAGGCTACGAGCAGTACTTC. This gives the protein CASSALAGGYEQYF.

The chain carries TRBV19 and TRBJ2-7; 7 bases map to TRBD2. The junction had 7 bases not matched to a gene; V was cut back by 8 bases and J by 0 bases. CDR1 and CDR2 from the germline V gene are LNHDA and SQIVND (reference sequence). The CDR3 extends over 14 amino acids. The CDR3 reads CASSLAVSSYEQYF. For the CDR3, the DNA is TGTGCCAGTTCCCTAGCGGTAAGCTCCTACGAGCAGTACTTC.

The chain has TRBV27 and TRBJ1-2; 8 bases fit TRBD1. Losses at the gene ends were 1 base for V and 3 bases for J; bases not matched to a gene: 13. Germline V CDR1 and CDR2: MNHEY, SMNVEV (reference sequence). This CDR3 comprises 18 residues. CDR3 DNA sequence: TGTGCCAGCAGTTTATACGCCCCCTGGACAGGGCGGTACTATGGCTACACCTTC. This translates into CASSLYAPWTGRYYGYTF.

This chain joins TRBV5-6 and TRBJ2-7; maybe TRBD2 (6 bases). Per germline, CDR1 SGHDT and CDR2 YYEEEE. This CDR3 is 16 amino acids long. Trimming stripped 2 bases from V and 1 base from J, with 16 bases between. In DNA, the CDR3 is TGTGCCAGCAGCTTCGATGTGGAGGGGAGGTCCTACGAGCAGTACTTC. Its protein product is CASSFDVEGRSYEQYF. Variable domain in full (rest from reference TRBV5-6 and TRBJ2-7): DAGVTQSPTHLIKTRGQQVTLRCSPKSGHDTVSWYQQALGQGPQFIFQYYEEEERQRGNFPDRFSGHQFPNYSSELNVNALLLGDSALYLCASSFDVEGRSYEQYFGPGTRLTVT.

The count of this clone is one. The chain links TRBV5-6 to TRBJ1-5; possibly TRBD1 for D (5 bases). CDR1 and CDR2 from the germline V gene are SGHDT and YYEEEE. The V and J ends lost 1 base and 5 bases respectively, with 7 bases between them. The CDR3 is 13 residues long. CDR3 sequence reads: CASSLWGDQPQHF. CDR3 in DNA: TGTGCCAGCAGCTTGTGGGGGGATCAGCCCCAGCATTTT.

The CDR3 region has the DNA TGTGCCAGCAGTTACGCCCAGCGGGAGCTCAATGAGCAGTTCTTC. Translating gives CASSYAQRELNEQFF. This chain joins TRBV6-6 and TRBJ2-1; 8 bases agree with TRBD2. Germline CDR1 and CDR2: MNHNY and SVGAGI (reference sequence). This CDR3 comprises 15 residues. Germline trimming cut 2 bases from V and 6 bases from J; bases unmatched to any gene: 6.

This clone came up once. The rearrangement uses TRBV28 and TRBJ2-5; no firm D call. CDR3 length: 12 residues. The germline V gene encodes CDR1 MDHEN and CDR2 SYDVKM. V dropped 6 bases and J dropped 3 bases, with 8 bases sitting between them. The CDR3, as DNA: TGTGCCAGCAGAGGGTTGGAAGAGACCCAGTACTTC. It translates to CASRGLEETQYF.

V is TRBV4-1 and J is TRBJ1-2, with D perhaps TRBD1 (6 bases). Germline CDR1 MGHRA, CDR2 YSYEKL. Trimming removed 5 bases at V and 7 bases at J, with 17 bases between. The CDR3 contains 14 residues. Here the CDR3 reads CASSSTGSSFGYTF. Written as DNA, the CDR3 is TGCGCCAGCAGCTCGACAGGCTCTTCCTTTGGCTACACCTTC.

This chain links TRBV6-6 with TRBJ1-6, with a possible D match to TRBD1 (6 bases). The CDR3 has 15 amino acids. The V end lost 5 bases, the J end lost 10 bases, and 18 bases lay between the germline ends. Germline loops: CDR1 MNHNY, CDR2 SVGAGI (reference sequence). The CDR3 nucleotides read TGTGCCAGCAGTCCTCACAGGGAAGCCCACTCACCCCTCCACTTT. It translates to CASSPHREAHSPLHF.

The chain joins TRBV5-1 to TRBJ2-7; 7 positions agree with TRBD1. Germline CDR1 is SGHRS and CDR2 is YFSETQ. CDR3 size: 18 residues. The ends lost 3 bases at V and 2 bases at J; junction bases unmatched: 17. CDR3 in DNA: TGCGCCAGCAGCTCCCCGGCCACTGGGGACAGTGGCGCCTACGAGCAGTACTTC. Protein: CASSSPATGDSGAYEQYF. The full variable domain, completed using reference TRBV5-1 and TRBJ2-7, is KAGVTQTPRYLIKTRGQQVTLSCSPISGHRSVSWYQQTPGQGLQFLFEYFSETQRNKGNFPGRFSGRQFSNSRSEMNVSTLELGDSALYLCASSSPATGDSGAYEQYFGPGTRLTVT.

The chain carries TRBV11-2 and TRBJ2-7, with D tentatively TRBD1 (6 bases). Germline lookup yields CDR1 SGHAT and CDR2 FQNNGV. Trimming took off 1 base at V and 4 bases at J, with 8 bases between the two ends. The CDR3 length is 13 residues. DNA of the CDR3: TGTGCCAGCAGCTTAGGGACAGATTACGAGCAGTACTTC. Residues: CASSLGTDYEQYF.

The chain employs TRBV28 and TRBJ2-5, with 10 bases matching TRBD2. Losses at the gene ends were 4 bases for V and 5 bases for J; bases not matched to a gene: 22. This CDR3 contains 20 residues. CDR1 and CDR2 from the germline V gene are MDHEN and SYDVKM. CDR3 protein: CASSSTIRLAGASSTETQYF. CDR3 DNA sequence: TGTGCCAGCAGTTCGACAATTAGGCTAGCGGGAGCTAGTTCTACGGAGACCCAGTACTTC.

This clone was picked up one time. This chain uses TRBV28 with TRBJ1-5; 9 positions match TRBD1. The CDR3 spans 14 residues. The V segment lost 5 bases and the J segment 5 bases; nucleotides outside the gene matches: 4. The germline V gene has CDR1 MDHEN and CDR2 SYDVKM. CDR3 in amino acids: CASSLRTGDQPQHF. CDR3 DNA sequence: TGTGCCAGCAGTCTCCGGACAGGGGATCAGCCCCAGCATTTT.

The chain combines TRBV30 with TRBJ2-2; D remains ambiguous. The CDR3 totals 10 residues. Germline lookup yields CDR1 GTSNPN and CDR2 SVGIG (reference sequence). The germline V and J ends were trimmed by 2 bases and 8 bases, with 3 bases remaining between them. The CDR3 is CAWSRGELFF. The CDR3 nucleotides read TGTGCCTGGAGTAGAGGGGAGCTGTTTTTT.

V usage is TRBV7-2 and J usage is TRBJ2-3, with 8 bases matching TRBD2. CDR1 and CDR2 from the germline V gene are SGHTA and FQGNSA. J lost 3 bases, V lost 4 bases, and 6 bases had no gene match. The CDR3 loop spans 15 amino acids. The CDR3 protein is CASSSTSAGTDTQYF. CDR3 coding DNA: TGTGCCAGCAGCTCGACTAGCGCGGGGACAGATACGCAGTATTTT.

The chain is built from TRBV11-2 and TRBJ2-5; no definite D call. Trimming pared 4 bases from V and 1 base from J, leaving 16 bases between. The CDR3 length is 16 residues. Germline V CDR1 and CDR2: SGHAT, FQNNGV. The DNA of the CDR3 is TGTGCCAGCAGCTCACGACCTTACCCTCCCCAAGAGACCCAGTACTTC. This codes for CASSSRPYPPQETQYF.

A single count supports this clone. One end of the junction is discordant with germline, which a read error may explain. The chain carries TRBV5-3 and TRBJ1-2, with D possibly TRBD1 on 5 matching bases. TRBV5-3 is reported as an ORF; its role is uncertain. The CDR3 is 13 residues long. The CDR3 DNA reads TGTGCCAGCAGCTTGACAGCTAACTATGGCTACACCTTC. Translated, it gives CASSLTANYGYTF.